This T cell receptor beta chain was recovered during a study of blood T cell repertoires in COVID-19. The table came from immunoSEQ multiplex PCR; TCRdb's copy has only in-frame clones and leaves some out. The profile shows approximately 250,000 clones, about 87% of them singletons. The germline V gene has CDR1 MDHEN and CDR2 SYDVKM. The CDR3 spans 15 residues. V shed 5 bases and J 4 bases; nucleotides not matched to a gene: 7. V usage is TRBV28 and J usage is TRBJ2-3, with TRBD2 matching over 9 bases. This TCR was sampled from a woman aged 25 to 39 with acute COVID-19. Sequencing was carried out using PBMCs or T cells enriched from blood (not recorded which). CDR3 DNA: TGTGCCAGCAGTCCTCTAGCGGGAAGTGCAGATACGCAGTATTTT. The encoded protein is CASSPLAGSADTQYF. Variable domain in full (rest from reference TRBV28 and TRBJ2-3): DVKVTQSSRYLVKRTGEKVFLECVQDMDHENMFWYRQDPGLGLRLIYFSYDVKMKEKGDIPEGYSVSREKKERFSLILESASTNQTSMYLCASSPLAGSADTQYFGPGTRLTVL.